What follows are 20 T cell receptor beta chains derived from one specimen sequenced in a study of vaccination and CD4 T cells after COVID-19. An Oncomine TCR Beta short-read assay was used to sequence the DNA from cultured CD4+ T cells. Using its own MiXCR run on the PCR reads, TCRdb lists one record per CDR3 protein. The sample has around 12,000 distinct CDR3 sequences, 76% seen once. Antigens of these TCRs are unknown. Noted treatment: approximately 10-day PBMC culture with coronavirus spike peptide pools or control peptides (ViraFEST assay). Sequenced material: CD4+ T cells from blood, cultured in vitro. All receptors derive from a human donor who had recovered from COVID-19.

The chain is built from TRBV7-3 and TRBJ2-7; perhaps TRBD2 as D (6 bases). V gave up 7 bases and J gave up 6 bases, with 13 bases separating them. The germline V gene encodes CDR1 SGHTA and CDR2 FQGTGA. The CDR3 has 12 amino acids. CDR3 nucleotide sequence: TGTGCCAGCACCAACCCCGGGGGCGAGCAGTACTTC. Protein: CASTNPGGEQYF.

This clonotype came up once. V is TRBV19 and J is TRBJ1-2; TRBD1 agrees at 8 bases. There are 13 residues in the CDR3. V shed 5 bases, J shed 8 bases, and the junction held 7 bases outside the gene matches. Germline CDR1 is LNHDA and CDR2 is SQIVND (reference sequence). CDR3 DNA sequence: TGTGCCAGTAGTGGACAGGGTAGAGGAGGCTACACCTTC. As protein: CASSGQGRGGYTF.

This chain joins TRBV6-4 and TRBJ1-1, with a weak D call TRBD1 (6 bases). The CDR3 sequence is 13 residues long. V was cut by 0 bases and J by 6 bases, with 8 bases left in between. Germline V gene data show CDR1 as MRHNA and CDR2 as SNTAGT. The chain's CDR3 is CASSDSRGAEAFF. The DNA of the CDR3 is TGTGCCAGCAGTGACTCGAGGGGGGCTGAAGCTTTCTTT.

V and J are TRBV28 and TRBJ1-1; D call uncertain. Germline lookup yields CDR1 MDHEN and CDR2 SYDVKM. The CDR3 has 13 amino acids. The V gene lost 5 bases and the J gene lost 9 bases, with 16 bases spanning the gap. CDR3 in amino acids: CASSVPPGVKAFF. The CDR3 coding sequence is TGTGCCAGCAGTGTACCCCCAGGTGTTAAAGCTTTCTTT.

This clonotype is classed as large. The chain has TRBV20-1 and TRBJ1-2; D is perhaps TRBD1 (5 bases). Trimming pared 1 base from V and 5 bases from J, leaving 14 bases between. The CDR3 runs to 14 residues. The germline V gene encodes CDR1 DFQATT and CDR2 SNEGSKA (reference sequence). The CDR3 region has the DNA TGCAGTGCTAGAGCTGGAGGGCGGGGGTATGGCTACACCTTC. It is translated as CSARAGGRGYGYTF.

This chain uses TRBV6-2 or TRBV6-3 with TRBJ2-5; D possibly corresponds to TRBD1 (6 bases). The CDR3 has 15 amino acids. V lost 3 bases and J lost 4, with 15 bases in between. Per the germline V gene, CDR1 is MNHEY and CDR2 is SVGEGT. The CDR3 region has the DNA TGTGCCAGCAGTTATGGAGACAGGCTGGGAGAGACCCAGTACTTC. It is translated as CASSYGDRLGETQYF.

The CDR3 sequence: CASSRDRSRGDEQFF. CDR3 in DNA: TGTGCCAGCAGCCGAGACAGGAGTAGGGGAGATGAGCAGTTCTTC. The chain is built from TRBV7-2 and TRBJ2-1; tentatively, D is TRBD1 (6 bases). In germline, CDR1 is SGHTA, CDR2 FQGNSA. V shed 5 bases and J shed 8 bases, with 19 bases lying between them. CDR3 length: 15 residues.

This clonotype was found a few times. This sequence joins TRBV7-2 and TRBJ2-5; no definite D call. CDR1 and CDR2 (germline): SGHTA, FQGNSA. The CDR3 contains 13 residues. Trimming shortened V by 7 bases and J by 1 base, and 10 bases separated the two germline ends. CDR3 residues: CASTTYSQETQYF. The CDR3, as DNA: TGTGCCAGCACCACTTACTCCCAAGAGACCCAGTACTTC.

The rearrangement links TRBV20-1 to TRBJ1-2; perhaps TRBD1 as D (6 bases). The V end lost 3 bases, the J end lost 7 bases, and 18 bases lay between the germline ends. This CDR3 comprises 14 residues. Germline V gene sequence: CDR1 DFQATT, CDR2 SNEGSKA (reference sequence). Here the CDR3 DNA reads TGCAGTGCTAGTTTGCAGGGGTACGGTTCTGGCTACACCTTC. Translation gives CSASLQGYGSGYTF.

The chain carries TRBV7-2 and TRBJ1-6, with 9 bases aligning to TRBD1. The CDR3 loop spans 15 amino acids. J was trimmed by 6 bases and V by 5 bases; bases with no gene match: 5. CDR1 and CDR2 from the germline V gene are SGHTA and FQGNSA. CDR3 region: CASSKGQGVNSPLHF. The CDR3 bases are TGTGCCAGCAGCAAGGGACAGGGTGTTAATTCACCCCTCCACTTT.

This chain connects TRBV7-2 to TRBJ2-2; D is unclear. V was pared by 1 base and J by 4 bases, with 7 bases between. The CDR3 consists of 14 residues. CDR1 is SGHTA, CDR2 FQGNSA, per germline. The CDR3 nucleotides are TGTGCCAGCAGCTTAGGGGGAAGCACCGGGGAGCTGTTTTTT. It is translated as CASSLGGSTGELFF. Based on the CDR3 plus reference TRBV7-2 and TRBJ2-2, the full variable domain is GAGVSQSPSNKVTEKGKDVELRCDPISGHTALYWYRQSLGQGLEFLIYFQGNSAPDKSGLPSDRFSAERTGGSVSTLTIQRTQQEDSAVYLCASSLGGSTGELFFGEGSRLTVL.

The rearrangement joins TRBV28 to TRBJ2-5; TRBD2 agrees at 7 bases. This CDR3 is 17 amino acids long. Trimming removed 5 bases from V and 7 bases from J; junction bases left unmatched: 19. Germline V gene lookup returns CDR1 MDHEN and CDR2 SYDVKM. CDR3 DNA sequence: TGTGCCAGCAGTCCCACGCGGTCTAGCGGCCGGGTTGGGACCCAGTACTTC. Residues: CASSPTRSSGRVGTQYF. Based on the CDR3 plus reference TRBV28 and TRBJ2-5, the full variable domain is DVKVTQSSRYLVKRTGEKVFLECVQDMDHENMFWYRQDPGLGLRLIYFSYDVKMKEKGDIPEGYSVSREKKERFSLILESASTNQTSMYLCASSPTRSSGRVGTQYFGPGTRLLVL.

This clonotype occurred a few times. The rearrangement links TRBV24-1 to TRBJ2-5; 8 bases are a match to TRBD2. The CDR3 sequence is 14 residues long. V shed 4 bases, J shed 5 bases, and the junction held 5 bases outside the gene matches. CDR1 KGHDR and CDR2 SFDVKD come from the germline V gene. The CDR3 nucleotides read TGTGCCACCAGTGAGGCGGGGGGAAGCGAGACCCAGTACTTC. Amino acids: CATSEAGGSETQYF.

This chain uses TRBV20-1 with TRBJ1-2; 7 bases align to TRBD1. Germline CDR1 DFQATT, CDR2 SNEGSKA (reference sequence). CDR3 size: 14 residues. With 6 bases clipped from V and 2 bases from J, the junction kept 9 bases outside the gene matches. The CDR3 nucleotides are TGCAGTGCCGTGGTGCCCAGGGGGAACTATGGCTACACCTTC. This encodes CSAVVPRGNYGYTF.

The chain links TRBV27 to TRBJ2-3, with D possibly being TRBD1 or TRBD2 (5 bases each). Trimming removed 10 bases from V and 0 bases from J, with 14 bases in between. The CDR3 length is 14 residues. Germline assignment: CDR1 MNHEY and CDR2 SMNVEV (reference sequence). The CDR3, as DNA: TGTGCCATCAAGGTGGGACCGAGCACAGATACGCAGTATTTT. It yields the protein CAIKVGPSTDTQYF.

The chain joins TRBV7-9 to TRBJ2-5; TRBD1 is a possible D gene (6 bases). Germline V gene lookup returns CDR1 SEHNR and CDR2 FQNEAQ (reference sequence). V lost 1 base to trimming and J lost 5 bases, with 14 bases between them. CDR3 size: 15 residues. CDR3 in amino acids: CASSLVTGVGETQYF. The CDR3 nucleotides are TGTGCCAGCAGCTTAGTGACAGGTGTAGGGGAGACCCAGTACTTC.

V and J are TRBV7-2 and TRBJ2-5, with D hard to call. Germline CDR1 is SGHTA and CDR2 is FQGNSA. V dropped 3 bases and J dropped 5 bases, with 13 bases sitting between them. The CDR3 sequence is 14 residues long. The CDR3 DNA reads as TGTGCCAGCAGCTTCGGAACGGGCTGGGAGACCCAGTACTTC. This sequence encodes CASSFGTGWETQYF.

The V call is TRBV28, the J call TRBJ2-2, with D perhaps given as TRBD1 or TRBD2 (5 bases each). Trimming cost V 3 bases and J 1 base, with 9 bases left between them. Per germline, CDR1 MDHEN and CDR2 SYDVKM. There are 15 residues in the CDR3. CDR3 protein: CASSLGTWNTGELFF. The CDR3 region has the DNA TGTGCCAGCAGTTTGGGGACCTGGAACACCGGGGAGCTGTTTTTT. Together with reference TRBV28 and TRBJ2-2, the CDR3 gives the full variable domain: DVKVTQSSRYLVKRTGEKVFLECVQDMDHENMFWYRQDPGLGLRLIYFSYDVKMKEKGDIPEGYSVSREKKERFSLILESASTNQTSMYLCASSLGTWNTGELFFGEGSRLTVL.

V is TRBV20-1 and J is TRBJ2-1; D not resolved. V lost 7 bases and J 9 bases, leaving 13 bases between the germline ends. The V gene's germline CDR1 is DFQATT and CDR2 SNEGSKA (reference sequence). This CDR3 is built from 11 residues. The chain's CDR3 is CSERPYGEQFF. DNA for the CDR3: TGCAGTGAGAGACCCTATGGTGAGCAGTTCTTC.

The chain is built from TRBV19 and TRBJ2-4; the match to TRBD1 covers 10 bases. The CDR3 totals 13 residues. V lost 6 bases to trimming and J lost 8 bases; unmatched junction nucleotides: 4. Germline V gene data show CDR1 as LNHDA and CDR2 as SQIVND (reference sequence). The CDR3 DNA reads TGTGCCAGTAGCCTCGGACAGGGGGACATTCAGTACTTC. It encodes CASSLGQGDIQYF.